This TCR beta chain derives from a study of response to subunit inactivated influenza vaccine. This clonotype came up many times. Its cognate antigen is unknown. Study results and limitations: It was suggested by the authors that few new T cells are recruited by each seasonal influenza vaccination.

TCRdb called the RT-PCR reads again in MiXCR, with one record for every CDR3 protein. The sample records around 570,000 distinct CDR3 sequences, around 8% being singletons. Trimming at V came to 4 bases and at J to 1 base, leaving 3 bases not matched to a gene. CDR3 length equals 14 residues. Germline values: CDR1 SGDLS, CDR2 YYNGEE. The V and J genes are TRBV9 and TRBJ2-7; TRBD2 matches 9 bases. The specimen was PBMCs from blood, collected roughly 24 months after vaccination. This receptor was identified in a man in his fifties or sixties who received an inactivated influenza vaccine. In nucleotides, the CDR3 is TGTGCCAGCAGCCTGGGACTAGCTTCCTACGAGCAGTACTTC. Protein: CASSLGLASYEQYF.